Shown below are 20 T cell receptor beta chains from a single sample sequenced in a study of cytomegalovirus exposure and HLA in healthy donors. The PCR ran on 60 Vbeta and 13 Jbeta primers. Libraries were prepared by immunoSEQ multiplex PCR; TCRdb keeps only in-frame clonotypes and omits some of them. The data show about 120,000 clones, roughly 9% seen once. The sample was PBMCs. These receptors originate from a woman in her thirties or forties in good health and CMV-seropositive.

The chain carries TRBV13 and TRBJ1-4; D is unclear. Germline CDR1 PRHDT, CDR2 FYEKMQ (reference sequence). V was cut by 6 bases and J by 15 bases, with 20 bases left in between. The CDR3 loop spans 13 amino acids. The CDR3 nucleotides are TGTGCCAGCAGTTTTACGGGCCCGTCCGGGGTGTTTTTT. Translated, it gives CASSFTGPSGVFF.

The chain combines TRBV9 with TRBJ2-5, with 9 bases matching TRBD2. The J call may be mistaken, given a closer DNA end match to TRBJ2-7. The germline V gene encodes CDR1 SGDLS and CDR2 YYNGEE. The CDR3 is 14 amino acids. CDR3 protein: CASSLLAGTYEQYF. The CDR3 DNA follows: TGTGCCAGCAGCCTTCTAGCGGGGACCTACGAGCAGTACTTC.

This clone showed up just a few times. The V and J genes are TRBV4-1 and TRBJ2-3, with 7 bases identical to TRBD1. J was trimmed by 6 bases and V by 4 bases; bases with no gene match: 4. The CDR3 loop spans 13 amino acids. The germline V gene encodes CDR1 MGHRA and CDR2 YSYEKL. The CDR3 bases are TGCGCCAGCAGCCTACAGGGGTCGGATACGCAGTATTTT. Translating it yields CASSLQGSDTQYF.

This clone turned up a few times. The chain recombines TRBV25-1 with TRBJ1-1; TRBD1 is a possible D gene (5 bases). The germline V and J ends were trimmed by 4 bases and 5 bases, with 11 bases remaining between them. CDR3 length equals 13 residues. Germline-derived CDR1 and CDR2 are MGHDK and SYGVNS. CDR3 bases: TGTGCCAGCAGTGGCTTGGAGGGGACTGAAGCTTTCTTT. This encodes CASSGLEGTEAFF.

This clone was seen a few times. The gene calls are TRBV9 and TRBJ1-4, with D possibly being TRBD1 (5 bases). The CDR3 contains 15 residues. V lost 1 base to trimming and J lost 3 bases, with 10 bases between them. Germline V gives CDR1 SGDLS, CDR2 YYNGEE. CDR3 loop: CASSVQGSSNEKLFF. The CDR3 DNA is TGTGCCAGCAGCGTACAGGGTTCCTCTAATGAAAAACTGTTTTTT.

The gene calls are TRBV5-1 and TRBJ2-1; TRBD1 agrees at 8 bases. Germline V gives CDR1 SGHRS, CDR2 YFSETQ. The V segment lost 4 bases and the J segment 1 base; nucleotides outside the gene matches: 4. The CDR3 runs 15 residues. The DNA for the CDR3 is TGCGCCAGCAGCGACAGGGGATGGTCCTACAATGAGCAGTTCTTC. Protein product: CASSDRGWSYNEQFF.

The gene calls are TRBV6-5 and TRBJ1-1; D unclear. Germline V CDR1 and CDR2: MNHEY, SVGAGI. The CDR3 has 13 amino acids. Trimming stripped 4 bases from V and 3 bases from J, with 9 bases between. In nucleotides, the CDR3 is TGTGCCAGCAGTTCTAACGTAGACACTGAAGCTTTCTTT. It specifies CASSSNVDTEAFF.

The chain uses TRBV6-5 and TRBJ2-1, with a possible D match to TRBD1 (5 bases). Germline V gene lookup returns CDR1 MNHEY and CDR2 SVGAGI. This CDR3 comprises 15 residues. V was pared by 5 bases and J by 0 bases, with 11 bases between. As DNA, the CDR3 is TGTGCCAGCAGTCGATCAGGGCCCTCCTACAATGAGCAGTTCTTC. Translated: CASSRSGPSYNEQFF.

J is TRBJ2-7 and V is TRBV19; 7 bases fit TRBD1. CDR1 is LNHDA and CDR2 is SQIVND in the germline V gene (reference sequence). This CDR3 has 14 amino acids. V dropped 5 bases and J dropped 1; count of bases not matched to a gene: 5. CDR3 residues: CASSPRTGSYEQYF. CDR3 nucleotide sequence: TGTGCCAGTAGTCCGCGGACAGGTTCCTACGAGCAGTACTTC.

J is TRBJ1-4 and V is TRBV2; D is perhaps TRBD1 (6 bases). The CDR3 is 15 amino acids. Looked up from germline, CDR1 is SNHLY and CDR2 is FYNNEI. Trimming took off 1 base at V and 4 bases at J, with 10 bases between the two ends. CDR3 in DNA: TGTGCCAGCAGTGAAGAACAGGGTCGTAATGAAAAACTGTTTTTT. Translating gives CASSEEQGRNEKLFF.

The rearrangement links TRBV6-5 to TRBJ2-7, with 8 bases identical to TRBD1. The CDR3 is 12 residues long. The V gene's germline CDR1 is MNHEY and CDR2 SVGAGI. DNA of the CDR3: TGTGCTGCTAGGACAGGGCGCTACGAGCAGTACTTC. It codes for CAARTGRYEQYF.

The chain joins TRBV27 to TRBJ1-1; no clear D gene. This CDR3 is 13 amino acids long. The germline CDR1 and CDR2 sequences are MNHEY and SMNVEV (reference sequence). Trimming stripped 3 bases from V and 5 bases from J, with 10 bases between. CDR3 sequence reads: CASSFGGGTEAFF. CDR3 DNA sequence: TGTGCCAGCAGTTTCGGTGGAGGGACTGAAGCTTTCTTT.

This chain joins TRBV27 and TRBJ2-1; 11 nucleotides line up with TRBD2. Germline CDR1 and CDR2: MNHEY and SMNVEV (reference sequence). The J segment lost 7 bases and the V segment lost 2 bases, leaving 4 bases of the junction unmatched. This CDR3 has 15 residues. CDR3 nucleotide sequence: TGTGCCAGCAGTTTAGCTACTAGCGGGAGTAATGAGCAGTTCTTC. Protein: CASSLATSGSNEQFF.

The chain recombines TRBV18 with TRBJ2-3, with 7 bases lining up with TRBD2. The CDR3 consists of 15 residues. V was pared by 1 base and J by 3 bases, with 4 bases of the junction left unmatched. Germline CDR1 KGHSH, CDR2 LQKENI. CDR3 residues: CASSPRRGGTDTQYF. The CDR3 DNA reads as TGTGCCAGCTCACCACGGAGGGGAGGGACAGATACGCAGTATTTT.

The rearrangement uses TRBV5-4 and TRBJ2-1, with 7 bases identical to TRBD2. The V segment lost 4 bases and the J segment 8 bases; nucleotides outside the gene matches: 6. The V gene's germline CDR1 is SGHNT and CDR2 YYREEE (reference sequence). This CDR3 has 13 residues. In nucleotides, the CDR3 is TGTGCCAGCAGCGTCCCGGGGAGGGATGAGCAGTTCTTC. This gives the protein CASSVPGRDEQFF.

This clone turned up a few times. The chain joins TRBV20-1 to TRBJ1-2; D is ambiguous. V was shortened by 7 bases and J by 6 bases, with 12 bases between the two germline ends. The CDR3 has 11 amino acids. Germline lookup yields CDR1 DFQATT and CDR2 SNEGSKA (reference sequence). The CDR3 protein is CSVNGGNGYTF. The CDR3 DNA sequence: TGCAGTGTGAACGGCGGAAATGGCTACACCTTC.

The genes are TRBV10-1 and TRBJ1-1; 7 bases match TRBD1. Germline loops: CDR1 WNHNN, CDR2 SYGVQD (reference sequence). This CDR3 spans 12 amino acids. Trimming at V came to 4 bases and at J to 7 bases, leaving 3 bases not matched to a gene. CDR3 protein: CASSGAGGEAFF. The CDR3 nucleotides are TGCGCCAGCAGTGGAGCAGGGGGTGAAGCTTTCTTT.

There are a few counts of this clone. The V gene is TRBV2, the J gene TRBJ1-2, with TRBD1 matching 8 bases. With 7 bases clipped from V and 6 bases from J, the junction kept 7 bases outside the gene matches. The CDR3 has 13 residues. The germline CDR1 and CDR2 sequences are SNHLY and FYNNEI. The CDR3 region is CASNPDRVNGYTF. The CDR3 nucleotides are TGTGCCAGCAACCCGGACAGGGTGAATGGCTACACCTTC.

The V gene is TRBV23-1, the J gene TRBJ1-5; D remains ambiguous. TRBV23-1 is an ORF for which the function is uncertain. The CDR3 extends over 16 amino acids. V gave up 4 bases and J gave up 4 bases, with 17 bases separating them. CDR3 loop: CASSPLRVPGNQPQHF. The CDR3 DNA is TGCGCCAGCAGTCCTTTACGCGTCCCGGGAAATCAGCCCCAGCATTTT.

This clone was detected only a few times. The chain links TRBV7-9 to TRBJ1-1; TRBD1 agrees at 10 bases. Trimming cost V 2 bases and J 1 base; bases outside gene matches: 1. Germline values: CDR1 SEHNR, CDR2 FQNEAQ (reference sequence). The CDR3 runs 15 residues. CDR3 sequence reads: CASSLRQGANTEAFF. The CDR3 DNA reads as TGTGCCAGCAGCTTAAGACAGGGGGCGAACACTGAAGCTTTCTTT.